This T cell receptor (beta chain) was identified in a study of radiation and T cells in renal cell carcinoma. Points from the study as a whole: From baseline, blood top tumor clonotypes peaked at 2 weeks post-radiation.

Comments on this clone: Antigen: not known.

Time point noted: blood 4 weeks post-SBRT, at nephrectomy. Indicated treatment: 15 Gy SBRT to primary tumor, nephrectomy 4 weeks later. Nephrectomy followed 15 Gy stereotactic body radiation by 4 weeks. This CDR3 comprises 15 residues. Germline values: CDR1 MNHEY, CDR2 SMNVEV (reference sequence). J gave up 6 bases and V 5 bases, and 8 bases lay outside the gene matches. Only in-frame clones appear in the TCRdb table, and some are missing; sequencing was by immunoSEQ multiplex PCR. The top ten clones hold over 5.5% of a sample with approximately 65,000 clones, around three quarters of them seen once. The sequenced sample was blood, obtained from a patient whose treatment included radiotherapy and nephrectomy. The gene calls are TRBV27 and TRBJ1-2; 11 bases line up with TRBD1. The receptor was derived from a man aged 55 to 69 with renal cell carcinoma. DNA for the CDR3: TGTGCCAGCAGTATAGCCGGGACAGGGGGAGATGGCTACACCTTC. Translation: CASSIAGTGGDGYTF.